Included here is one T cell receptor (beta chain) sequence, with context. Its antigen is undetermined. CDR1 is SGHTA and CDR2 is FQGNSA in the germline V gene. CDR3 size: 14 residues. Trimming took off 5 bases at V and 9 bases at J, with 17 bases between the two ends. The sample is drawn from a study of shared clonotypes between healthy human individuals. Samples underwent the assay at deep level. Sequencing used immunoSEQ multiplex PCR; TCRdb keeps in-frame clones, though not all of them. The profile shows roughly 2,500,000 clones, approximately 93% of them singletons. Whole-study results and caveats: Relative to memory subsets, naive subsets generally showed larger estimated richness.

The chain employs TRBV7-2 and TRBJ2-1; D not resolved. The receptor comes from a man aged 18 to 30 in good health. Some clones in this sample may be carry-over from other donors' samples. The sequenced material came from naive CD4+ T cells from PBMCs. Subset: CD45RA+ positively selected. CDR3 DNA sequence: TGTGCCAGCAGCCTCCGGGCCCTCCCCGGTGAGCAGTTCTTC. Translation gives CASSLRALPGEQFF.